The 23 T cell receptor beta chains in this list originate from one sample, sequenced in a study of T cell responses to AZD1222 COVID-19 vaccine. Measured with immunoSEQ multiplex PCR; TCRdb has only the in-frame clones, and not every one. The sample shows 120,000 or so clones, around 90% of them seen only once. Source: peripheral blood, taken on day 0 of AZD1222 vaccination. The source of these receptors is an adult in good health.

The J gene is TRBJ1-2, the V gene TRBV27; D gene ambiguous. Per germline, CDR1 MNHEY and CDR2 SMNVEV (reference sequence). The CDR3 consists of 13 residues. Between the trimmed V and J ends, which lost 0 bases and 6 bases, there was a span of 8 bases. The DNA of the CDR3 is TGTGCCAGCAGTTTATCTCCCCTCAATGGCTACACCTTC. This encodes CASSLSPLNGYTF.

The chain is built from TRBV12-5 and TRBJ2-7, with 12 bases fitting TRBD2. Per the germline V gene, CDR1 is LGHNT and CDR2 is FRNRAP. With V trimmed by 6 bases and J by 6 bases, 6 bases remained unmatched. CDR3 length: 14 residues. The CDR3 DNA reads as TGTGCTAGTGGCCTGGGACTAGCGGGCCGCGAGCAGTACTTC. Amino acid sequence: CASGLGLAGREQYF. Variable domain in full (rest from reference TRBV12-5 and TRBJ2-7): DARVTQTPRHKVTEMGQEVTMRCQPILGHNTVFWYRQTMMQGLELLAYFRNRAPLDDSGMPKDRFSAEMPDATLATLKIQPSEPRDSAVYFCASGLGLAGREQYFGPGTRLTVT.

This chain links TRBV5-1 with TRBJ2-7, with D perhaps TRBD2 (6 bases). The CDR3 runs 15 residues. Germline CDR1 SGHRS, CDR2 YFSETQ. The V and J ends lost 0 bases and 1 base respectively, with 11 bases between them. The CDR3 DNA sequence: TGCGCCAGCAGCTTGGATCGGACTATGTCCTACGAGCAGTACTTC. This gives the protein CASSLDRTMSYEQYF. The whole variable domain, filled in from reference TRBV5-1 and TRBJ2-7, reads KAGVTQTPRYLIKTRGQQVTLSCSPISGHRSVSWYQQTPGQGLQFLFEYFSETQRNKGNFPGRFSGRQFSNSRSEMNVSTLELGDSALYLCASSLDRTMSYEQYFGPGTRLTVT.

The rearrangement joins TRBV5-1 to TRBJ2-1, with TRBD1 matching 7 bases. Trimming took 0 bases from V and 9 from J; bases not matched to a gene: 6. Per germline, CDR1 SGHRS and CDR2 YFSETQ. This CDR3 has 14 residues. CDR3 sequence (DNA): TGCGCCAGCAGCTTGGCACAGGGGATCGGTGAGCAGTTCTTC. Residues: CASSLAQGIGEQFF.

This chain uses TRBV6-5 with TRBJ2-3; no definite D call. The length of the CDR3 is 14 residues. V dropped 4 bases and J dropped 0 bases, with 8 bases sitting between them. CDR1 MNHEY and CDR2 SVGAGI come from the germline V gene. DNA for the CDR3: TGTGCCAGCAGTTGGGAATCTAGCACAGATACGCAGTATTTT. Its translation: CASSWESSTDTQYF.

This sequence joins TRBV29-1 and TRBJ1-1, with D perhaps matching TRBD1 (6 bases). Germline assignment: CDR1 SQVTM and CDR2 ANQGSEA. This CDR3 is 11 amino acids long. Trimming pared 8 bases from V and 6 bases from J, leaving 13 bases between. Here the CDR3 DNA reads TGCAGCCCTAACAGGGCCCCTGAAGCTTTCTTT. Its protein is CSPNRAPEAFF. Full variable domain (missing parts from reference TRBV29-1 and TRBJ1-1): SAVISQKPSRDICQRGTSLTIQCQVDSQVTMMFWYRQQPGQSLTLIATANQGSEATYESGFVIDKFPISRPNLTFSTLTVSNMSPEDSSIYLCSPNRAPEAFFGQGTRLTVV.

This clone was recorded once. CDR3 in DNA: TGTGCCAGCAGCCAACGGCAGGGTGCGCTGTTTTTT. This gives the protein CASSQRQGALFF. The chain uses TRBV14 and TRBJ2-2; D is perhaps TRBD1 (5 bases). CDR3 length: 12 amino acids. Trimming took off 2 bases at V and 13 bases at J, with 11 bases between the two ends. Germline V lookup: CDR1 SGHDN, CDR2 FVKESK.

The chain is built from TRBV11-2 and TRBJ1-2; D is unresolved. The CDR3 is 14 amino acids. V lost 0 bases and J lost 6, with 11 bases in between. From germline, CDR1 is SGHAT and CDR2 FQNNGV. CDR3 sequence: CASSLENGPNGYTF. The CDR3 DNA is TGTGCCAGCAGCTTAGAGAACGGTCCTAATGGCTACACCTTC.

The rearrangement joins TRBV16 to TRBJ1-2; unclear D gene. The CDR3 totals 13 residues. Per the germline V gene, CDR1 is KGHSY and CDR2 is FQNENV. V was clipped by 0 bases and J by 2 bases, with 4 bases between them. CDR3 residues: CASSQSENYGYTF. CDR3 DNA sequence: TGTGCCAGCAGCCAATCAGAGAACTATGGCTACACCTTC.

J is TRBJ2-7 and V is TRBV5-1, with 10 bases fitting TRBD1. This CDR3 contains 14 residues. Germline V gene sequence: CDR1 SGHRS, CDR2 YFSETQ. V lost 4 bases, J lost 6 bases, and 7 bases stayed unmatched. CDR3 residues: CASSPRTGGLEQYF. The CDR3 DNA sequence: TGCGCCAGCAGCCCAAGGACAGGGGGTCTCGAGCAGTACTTC.

The chain joins TRBV5-5 to TRBJ2-7; the D gene is possibly TRBD1 (6 bases). The CDR3 runs to 16 residues. Germline loops: CDR1 SGHKS, CDR2 YYEKEE (reference sequence). The V and J ends lost 0 bases and 6 bases respectively, with 19 bases between them. The CDR3 sequence is CASSLVWSSRGGEQYF. Written as DNA, the CDR3 is TGTGCCAGCAGCTTGGTATGGTCCAGCCGAGGGGGCGAGCAGTACTTC.

The chain carries TRBV19 and TRBJ2-3, with D uncertain. Trimming removed 2 bases at V and 6 bases at J, with 15 bases between. The CDR3 runs to 15 residues. Germline values: CDR1 LNHDA, CDR2 SQIVND (reference sequence). CDR3 sequence reads: CASSIYPSQYDTQYF. The CDR3 DNA reads as TGTGCCAGTAGTATATATCCCTCGCAGTACGATACGCAGTATTTT.

The chain has TRBV7-2 and TRBJ2-7, with D perhaps TRBD2 (6 bases). CDR3 length equals 13 residues. CDR1 is SGHTA, CDR2 FQGNSA, per germline. V dropped 5 bases and J dropped 4 bases, with 12 bases sitting between them. CDR3 region: CASSIIAAYEQYF. In DNA form, the CDR3 reads TGTGCCAGCAGCATTATAGCGGCGTACGAGCAGTACTTC.

This clone occurred once. The V gene is TRBV5-6, the J gene TRBJ2-7; either TRBD1 or TRBD2 may fit D (6 bases each). The V end lost 3 bases, the J end lost 2 bases, and 18 bases lay between the germline ends. This CDR3 region has 16 residues. CDR1 is SGHDT, CDR2 YYEEEE, per germline. CDR3 sequence: CASSSVGGGPAYEQYF. In DNA, the CDR3 is TGTGCCAGCAGCTCGGTGGGTGGGGGGCCCGCCTACGAGCAGTACTTC.

The chain has TRBV6-6 and TRBJ2-1; 7 bases map to TRBD2. V gave up 2 bases and J gave up 5 bases; unmatched junction bases: 6. The germline gives CDR1 MNHNY, CDR2 SVGAGI (reference sequence). The CDR3 sequence is 15 residues long. The chain's CDR3 is CASSYGREPHNEQFF. The CDR3 nucleotides are TGTGCCAGCAGTTACGGGCGGGAGCCCCACAATGAGCAGTTCTTC.

J is TRBJ1-2 and V is TRBV6-5; D gene ambiguous. The germline V gene has CDR1 MNHEY and CDR2 SVGAGI. There are 13 residues in the CDR3. V was cut by 9 bases and J by 2 bases, with 13 bases left in between. The CDR3 nucleotides are TGTGCCAGTGAGGAGGGCGTGAACTATGGCTACACCTTC. Translating gives CASEEGVNYGYTF.

This chain uses TRBV7-6 with TRBJ2-1; 9 bases fit TRBD2. Germline trimming cut 1 base from V and 4 bases from J; bases unmatched to any gene: 5. This CDR3 has 16 amino acids. Germline values: CDR1 SGHVS, CDR2 FNYEAQ. The CDR3 nucleotides are TGTGCCAGCAGCTTAGAGGTAGCGGGGGTTTACAATGAGCAGTTCTTC. Translation gives CASSLEVAGVYNEQFF.

The CDR3 nucleotides read TGTGCCAGCAATCCGGGCCTGGACTACGAGCAGTACTTC. Protein sequence: CASNPGLDYEQYF. V usage is TRBV28 and J usage is TRBJ2-7; D call uncertain. Trimming took off 7 bases at V and 3 bases at J, with 13 bases between the two ends. The V gene's germline CDR1 is MDHEN and CDR2 SYDVKM. This CDR3 is 13 amino acids long.

This sequence joins TRBV9 and TRBJ2-3; TRBD1 matches 11 bases. The CDR3 length is 16 residues. Germline-derived CDR1 and CDR2 are SGDLS and YYNGEE. With 4 bases clipped from V and 2 bases from J, the junction kept 6 bases outside the gene matches. CDR3 amino acids: CASSPPGQGVTDTQYF. The CDR3 DNA reads as TGTGCCAGCAGCCCTCCGGGACAGGGGGTCACAGATACGCAGTATTTT. Combining the CDR3 with reference TRBV9 and TRBJ2-3 gives the whole variable domain DSGVTQTPKHLITATGQRVTLRCSPRSGDLSVYWYQQSLDQGLQFLIQYYNGEERAKGNILERFSAQQFPDLHSELNLSSLELGDSALYFCASSPPGQGVTDTQYFGPGTRLTVL.

The chain joins TRBV12-3 or TRBV12-4 to TRBJ1-2; D unclear. V shed 4 bases and J shed 7 bases, with 7 bases lying between them. This CDR3 region has 11 residues. The CDR3 protein is CASSSSAGYTF. CDR3 in DNA: TGTGCCAGCAGTTCATCAGCTGGCTACACCTTC.

The chain combines TRBV6-2 or TRBV6-3 with TRBJ1-2; a possible D gene is TRBD1 (6 bases). From germline, CDR1 is MNHEY and CDR2 SVGEGT. The V end was cut by 4 bases, the J end by 5 bases, with 8 bases between. The CDR3 runs to 12 residues. DNA of the CDR3: TGTGCCAGCAGTTCGGACAGTTATGGCTACACCTTC. It translates to CASSSDSYGYTF.

This rearrangement joins TRBV19 to TRBJ2-2, with D hard to call. Germline V lookup: CDR1 LNHDA, CDR2 SQIVND (reference sequence). The CDR3 loop spans 13 amino acids. V gave up 3 bases and J gave up 5 bases, with 7 bases separating them. CDR3 nucleotide sequence: TGTGCCAGTAGTATGACGTGGACCGGGGAGCTGTTTTTT. Translating gives CASSMTWTGELFF.

The count of this clone is one. The rearrangement uses TRBV5-1 and TRBJ1-1, with 8 bases matching TRBD1. Germline lookup yields CDR1 SGHRS and CDR2 YFSETQ. Trimming took 4 bases from V and 5 from J; bases not matched to a gene: 10. CDR3 length: 15 amino acids. The CDR3 is CASSAGQGTGTEAFF. CDR3 DNA: TGCGCCAGCAGCGCCGGACAGGGTACGGGGACTGAAGCTTTCTTT. The variable domain in full, completed from reference TRBV5-1 and TRBJ1-1, reads KAGVTQTPRYLIKTRGQQVTLSCSPISGHRSVSWYQQTPGQGLQFLFEYFSETQRNKGNFPGRFSGRQFSNSRSEMNVSTLELGDSALYLCASSAGQGTGTEAFFGQGTRLTVV.